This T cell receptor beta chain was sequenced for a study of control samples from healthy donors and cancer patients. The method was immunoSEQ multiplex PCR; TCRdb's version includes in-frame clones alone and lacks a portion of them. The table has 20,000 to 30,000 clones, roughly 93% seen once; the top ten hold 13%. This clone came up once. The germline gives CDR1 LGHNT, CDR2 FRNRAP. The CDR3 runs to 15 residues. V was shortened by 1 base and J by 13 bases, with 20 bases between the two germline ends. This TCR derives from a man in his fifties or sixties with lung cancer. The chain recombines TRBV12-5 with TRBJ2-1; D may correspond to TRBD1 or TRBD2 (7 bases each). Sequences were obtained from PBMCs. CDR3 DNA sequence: TGTGCTAGTGGTTTGGGCCAAACAGGGGAGGGGGCTCAGTTCTTC. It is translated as CASGLGQTGEGAQFF.